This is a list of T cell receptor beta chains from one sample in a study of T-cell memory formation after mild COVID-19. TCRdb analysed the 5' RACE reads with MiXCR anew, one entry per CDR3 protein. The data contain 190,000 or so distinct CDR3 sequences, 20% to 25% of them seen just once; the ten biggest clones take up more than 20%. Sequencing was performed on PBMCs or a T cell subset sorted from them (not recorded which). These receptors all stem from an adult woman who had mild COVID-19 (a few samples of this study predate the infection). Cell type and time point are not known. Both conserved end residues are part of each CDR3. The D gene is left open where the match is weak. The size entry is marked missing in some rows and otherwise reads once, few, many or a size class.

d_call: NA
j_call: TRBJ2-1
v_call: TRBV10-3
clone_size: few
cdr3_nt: TGTGCCATCAGTGAAGGCGCAGTGACCTACAATGAGCAGTTCTTC
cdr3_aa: CAISEGAVTYNEQFF

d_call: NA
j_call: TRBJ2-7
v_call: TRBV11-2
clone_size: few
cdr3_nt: TGTGCCAGCAGCGCTGCCCCAATTAGCGGGCAGTACTTC
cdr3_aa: CASSAAPISGQYF

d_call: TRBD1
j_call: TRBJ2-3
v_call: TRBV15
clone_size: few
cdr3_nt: TGTGCCACCAGCAGAGGGGGGACAGACACAGATACGCAGTATTTT
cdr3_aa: CATSRGGTDTDTQYF

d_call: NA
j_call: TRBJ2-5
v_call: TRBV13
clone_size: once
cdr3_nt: TGTGCCAGCAGTCGGGCCCTGGCGGTAGGTTGGGAGACCCAGTACTTC
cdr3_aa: CASSRALAVGWETQYF

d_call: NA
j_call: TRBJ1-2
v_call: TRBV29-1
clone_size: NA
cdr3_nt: TGCAGCGTTGTCCCCTGGGAGGTTGGCTACACCTTC
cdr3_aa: CSVVPWEVGYTF

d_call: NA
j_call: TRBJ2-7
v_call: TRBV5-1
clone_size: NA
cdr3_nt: TGCGCCAGCGGCCCCCCGGGAGCGGGCGAGCAGTACTTC
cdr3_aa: CASGPPGAGEQYF

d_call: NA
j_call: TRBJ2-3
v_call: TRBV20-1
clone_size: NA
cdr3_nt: TGCAGTGCTAGGCTGAGCAGGGGAGCAGATACGCAGTATTTT
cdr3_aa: CSARLSRGADTQYF

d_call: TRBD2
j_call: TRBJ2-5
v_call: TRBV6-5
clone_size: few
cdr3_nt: TGTGCCAGCAGTACACTAGCGGGAGGAATTGAAGAGACCCAGTACTTC
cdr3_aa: CASSTLAGGIEETQYF

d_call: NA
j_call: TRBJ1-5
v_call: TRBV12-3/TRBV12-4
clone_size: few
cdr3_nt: TGTGCCAGCAGTTTATATCCGGGTACATATAGCAATCAGCCCCAGCATTTT
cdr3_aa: CASSLYPGTYSNQPQHF

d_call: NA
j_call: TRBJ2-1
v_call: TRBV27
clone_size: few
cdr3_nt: TGTGCCAGCAGTTTGTGGGGGCAGTACAATGAGCAGTTCTTC
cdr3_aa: CASSLWGQYNEQFF

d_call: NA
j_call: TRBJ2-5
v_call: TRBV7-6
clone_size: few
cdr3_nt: TGTGCCAGCAGCTTAGCCAGGGATGAGACCCAGTACTTC
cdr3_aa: CASSLARDETQYF

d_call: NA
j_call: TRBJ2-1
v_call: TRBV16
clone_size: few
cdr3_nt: TGTGCCAGCAGCCAATCGTTAGGGTACAATGAGCAGTTCTTC
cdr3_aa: CASSQSLGYNEQFF

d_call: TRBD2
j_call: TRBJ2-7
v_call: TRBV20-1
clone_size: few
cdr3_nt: TGCAGTGCTAGAGATCGAGCGGGGGCTTACTACGAGCAGTACTTC
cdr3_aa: CSARDRAGAYYEQYF

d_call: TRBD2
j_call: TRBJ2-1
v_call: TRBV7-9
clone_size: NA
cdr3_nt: TGTGCCAGCAGCACCGGGACTAGCGGGAAGGAACGGGAGCAGTTCTTC
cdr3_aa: CASSTGTSGKEREQFF

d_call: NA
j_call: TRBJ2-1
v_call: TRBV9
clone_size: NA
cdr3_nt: TGTGCCAGCAGCGTAGCTTTCGGGACACCATACAATGAGCAGTTCTTC
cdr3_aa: CASSVAFGTPYNEQFF

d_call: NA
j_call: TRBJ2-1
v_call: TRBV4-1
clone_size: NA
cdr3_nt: TGCGCCAGCAGCCACGAGGGTAGCCCAACGCCCGATGAGCAGTTCTTC
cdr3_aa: CASSHEGSPTPDEQFF

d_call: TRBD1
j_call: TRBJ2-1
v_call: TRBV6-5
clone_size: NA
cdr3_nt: TGTGCCAGCAGTTCGGGACAGGGGTACAATGAGCAGTTCTTC
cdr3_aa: CASSSGQGYNEQFF

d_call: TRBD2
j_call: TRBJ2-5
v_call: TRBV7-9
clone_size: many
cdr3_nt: TGTGCCAGCAGCTCCCCTTTGGGTGCGGGAGACGGTGAGACCCAGTACTTC
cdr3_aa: CASSSPLGAGDGETQYF

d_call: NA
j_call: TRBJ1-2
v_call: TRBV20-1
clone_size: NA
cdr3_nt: TGCAGTGCTAGACCACCACCCCCTTACGACACGGTCAACTATGGCTACACCTTC
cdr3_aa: CSARPPPPYDTVNYGYTF

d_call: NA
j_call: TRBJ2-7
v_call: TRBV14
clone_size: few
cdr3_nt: TGTGCCAGCAGCCCTGACAGGATGTTATACGAGCAGTACTTC
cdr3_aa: CASSPDRMLYEQYF

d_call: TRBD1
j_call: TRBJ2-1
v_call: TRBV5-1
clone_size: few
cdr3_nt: TGCGCCAGCAGCGTGACAGGGATTGACGATGAGCAGTTCTTC
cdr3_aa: CASSVTGIDDEQFF

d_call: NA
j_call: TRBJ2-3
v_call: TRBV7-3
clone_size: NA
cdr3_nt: TGTGCCAGCAGCTTTTCGACTACCTCTCTCACAGATACGCAGTATTTT
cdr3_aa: CASSFSTTSLTDTQYF

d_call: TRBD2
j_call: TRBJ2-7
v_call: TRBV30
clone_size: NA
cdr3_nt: TGTGCCTGGAGTGTAGCGGGGGCCTACGAGCAGTACTTC
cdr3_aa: CAWSVAGAYEQYF

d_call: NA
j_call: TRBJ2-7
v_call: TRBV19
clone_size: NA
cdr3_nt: TGTGCCAGTAGTGGACAGACCTACGAGCAGTACTTC
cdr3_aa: CASSGQTYEQYF

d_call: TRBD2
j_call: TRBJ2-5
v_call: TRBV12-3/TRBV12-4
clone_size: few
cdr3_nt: TGTGCCAGCAAGTCGACTAGCGGGAGTCCAGAGACCCAGTACTTC
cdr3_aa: CASKSTSGSPETQYF

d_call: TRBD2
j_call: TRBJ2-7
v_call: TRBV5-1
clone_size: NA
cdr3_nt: TGCGCCAGCAGCCCGGGACTAGCGGGTATCTACGAGCAGTACTTC
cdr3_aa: CASSPGLAGIYEQYF

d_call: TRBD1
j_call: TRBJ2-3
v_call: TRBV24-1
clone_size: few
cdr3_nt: TGTGCCACCAGTGAGCTACAGGGGGCGAGCACAGATACGCAGTATTTT
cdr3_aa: CATSELQGASTDTQYF

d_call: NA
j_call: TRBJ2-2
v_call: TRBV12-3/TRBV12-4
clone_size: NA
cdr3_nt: TGTGCCAGCAGCCCCAGTGGGGAGCTGTTTTTT
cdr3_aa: CASSPSGELFF

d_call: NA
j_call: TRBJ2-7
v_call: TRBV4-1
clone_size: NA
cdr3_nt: TGCGCCAGCAGCCGGGAGGACGCGGACTACGAGCAGTACTTC
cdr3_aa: CASSREDADYEQYF

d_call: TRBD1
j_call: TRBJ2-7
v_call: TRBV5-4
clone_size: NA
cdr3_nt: TGTGCCAGCAGCCCGGACAGGTCTACCTACGAGCAGTACTTC
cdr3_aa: CASSPDRSTYEQYF